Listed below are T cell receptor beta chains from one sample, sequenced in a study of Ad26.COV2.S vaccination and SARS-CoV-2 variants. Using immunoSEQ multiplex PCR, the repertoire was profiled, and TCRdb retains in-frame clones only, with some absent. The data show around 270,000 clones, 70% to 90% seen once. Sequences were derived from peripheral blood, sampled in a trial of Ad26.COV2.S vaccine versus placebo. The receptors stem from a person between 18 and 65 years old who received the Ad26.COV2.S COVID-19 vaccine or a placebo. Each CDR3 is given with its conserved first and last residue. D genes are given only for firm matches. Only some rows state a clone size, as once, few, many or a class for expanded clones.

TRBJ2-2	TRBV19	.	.	TGTGCCAGTATTAGAGGTAGTGGCGGGGAGCTGTTTTTT	CASIRGSGGELFF
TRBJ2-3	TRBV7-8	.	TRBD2	TGTGCCAGCACCCTGGGGGAGGGAAAGCAGTATTTT	CASTLGEGKQYF
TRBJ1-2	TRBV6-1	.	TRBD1	TGTGCCAGCAGTGAAGCTATTACAGGGGCGATCAGCTATGGCTACACCTTC	CASSEAITGAISYGYTF
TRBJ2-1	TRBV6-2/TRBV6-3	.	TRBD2	TGTGCCAGCAGTTTTCTAGCGGGGGCCATAAGGGAGCAGTTCTTC	CASSFLAGAIREQFF
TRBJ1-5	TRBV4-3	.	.	TGCGCCAGCAGCCAGGGACCTAGGGGGCCCCAGCATTTT	CASSQGPRGPQHF
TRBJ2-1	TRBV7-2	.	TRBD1	TGTGCCAGCAAGGAAAGGACAGGGCTCAATGAGCAGTTCTTC	CASKERTGLNEQFF
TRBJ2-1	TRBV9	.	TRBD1	TGTGCCAGCAGCACCTGGACAGGGATCTACAATGAGCAGTTCTTC	CASSTWTGIYNEQFF
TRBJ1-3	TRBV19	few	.	TGTGCCAGTAGTCCGATGTCAGGAAACTCTGGAAACACCATATATTTT	CASSPMSGNSGNTIYF
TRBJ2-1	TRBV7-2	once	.	TGTGCCAGCAGTCCAAACCCCTCCTCCTACAATGAGCAGTTCTTC	CASSPNPSSYNEQFF
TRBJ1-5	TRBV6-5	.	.	TGTGCCAGCAGTCCTTGGGGGGCGGACAATCAGCCCCAGCATTTT	CASSPWGADNQPQHF
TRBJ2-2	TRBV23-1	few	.	TGCGCCAGCAGTCATTGCAGGGAGGACACCGGGGAGCTGTTTTTT	CASSHCREDTGELFF
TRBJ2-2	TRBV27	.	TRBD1	TGTGCCAGCGGCTATCGGACAGGGCGCACCGGGGAGCTGTTTTTT	CASGYRTGRTGELFF
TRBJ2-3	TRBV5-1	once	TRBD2	TGCGCCAGCAGCTTGGTGGCGGGGGATAGCACAGATACGCAGTATTTT	CASSLVAGDSTDTQYF
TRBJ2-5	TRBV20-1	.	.	TGCAGTGCTAGTGAGAGGGGGGCCCAGTACCAAGAGACCCAGTACTTC	CSASERGAQYQETQYF
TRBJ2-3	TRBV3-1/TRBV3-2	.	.	TGTGCCAGCAGCCAGTCGTCTAGCTGTGGCACAGATACGCAGTATTTT	CASSQSSSCGTDTQYF
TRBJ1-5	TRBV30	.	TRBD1	TGTGCCTGGGGTTCTAGACAGGGGAGAAGACAGCCCCAGCATTTT	CAWGSRQGRRQPQHF
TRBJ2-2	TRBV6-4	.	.	TGTGCCAGCAGTGACTCGTTGGGACACAACACCGGGGAGCTGTTTTTT	CASSDSLGHNTGELFF
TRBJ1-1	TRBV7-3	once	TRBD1	TGTGCCAGCAGCTTGGGGCAGGGGGCTTCAGCTTTCTTT	CASSLGQGASAFF
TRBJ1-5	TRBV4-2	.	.	TGTGCCAGCAGCCAAGATAGCAATCAGCCCCAGCATTTT	CASSQDSNQPQHF
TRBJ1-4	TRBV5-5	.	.	TGTGCCAGCAGCCGAAGGGACGGCAGAGAAAAACTGTTTTTT	CASSRRDGREKLFF
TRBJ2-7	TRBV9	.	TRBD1	TGTGCCAGCAGCGCGGGACAGGGGCTCTACGAGCAGTACTTC	CASSAGQGLYEQYF
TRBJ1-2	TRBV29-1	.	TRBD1	TGCAGCGTTGAAGCCTGGACGGGACAGGGGGCCTTTGGCTACACCTTC	CSVEAWTGQGAFGYTF
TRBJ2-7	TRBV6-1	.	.	TGTGCCACCCTCGACGTAAAGACAGGGCGGGGGGAGCAGTACTTC	CATLDVKTGRGEQYF
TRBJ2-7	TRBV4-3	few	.	TGCGCCAGCAGCCAAGAATATACCAGAAAGGCCTACGAGCAGTACTTC	CASSQEYTRKAYEQYF
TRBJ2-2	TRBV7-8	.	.	TGTGCCAGCAGCTCGATGGGGCCCGGGGAGCTGTTTTTT	CASSSMGPGELFF
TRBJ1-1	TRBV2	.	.	TGTGCCAGCAGTGAAGCGCCCAGCCTGAAAGCTTTCTTT	CASSEAPSLKAFF
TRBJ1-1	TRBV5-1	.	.	TGCGCCAGCACACCCGTTGGGGGTCGAGAAACTGAAGCTTTCTTT	CASTPVGGRETEAFF
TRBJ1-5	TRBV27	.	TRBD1	TGTGCCAGCAGTTTAGTAGGGACAGGGACTCAGCCCCAGCATTTT	CASSLVGTGTQPQHF
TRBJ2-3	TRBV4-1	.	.	TGCGCCAGCAGTCAATTCAGTATTGCTAGCACAGATACGCAGTATTTT	CASSQFSIASTDTQYF
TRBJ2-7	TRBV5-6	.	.	TGTGCCAGCAGCTTGTGGGGGGAGCAGTACTTC	CASSLWGEQYF
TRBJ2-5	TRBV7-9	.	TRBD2	TGTGCCAGCAGCTTACCTTTAGCGGGGGTAAGGGAGACCCAGTACTTC	CASSLPLAGVRETQYF
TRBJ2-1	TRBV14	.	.	TGTGCCAGCAGCCATTCATACCTCTACAATGAGCAGTTCTTC	CASSHSYLYNEQFF
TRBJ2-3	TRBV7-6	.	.	TGTGCCAGCAGTTCTAGTTTTGGGGATACGCAGTATTTT	CASSSSFGDTQYF
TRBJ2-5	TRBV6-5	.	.	TGTGCCAGCAGTCAAAGCGACGGGCCGGGTGAGACCCAGTACTTC	CASSQSDGPGETQYF
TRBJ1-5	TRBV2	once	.	TGTGCCAGCAGTGATTACGGCAGCAATCAGCCCCAGCATTTT	CASSDYGSNQPQHF
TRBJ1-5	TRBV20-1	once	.	TGCAGTGCTAGTCTGGGGGGCAGTTATAGCAATCAGCCCCAGCATTTT	CSASLGGSYSNQPQHF